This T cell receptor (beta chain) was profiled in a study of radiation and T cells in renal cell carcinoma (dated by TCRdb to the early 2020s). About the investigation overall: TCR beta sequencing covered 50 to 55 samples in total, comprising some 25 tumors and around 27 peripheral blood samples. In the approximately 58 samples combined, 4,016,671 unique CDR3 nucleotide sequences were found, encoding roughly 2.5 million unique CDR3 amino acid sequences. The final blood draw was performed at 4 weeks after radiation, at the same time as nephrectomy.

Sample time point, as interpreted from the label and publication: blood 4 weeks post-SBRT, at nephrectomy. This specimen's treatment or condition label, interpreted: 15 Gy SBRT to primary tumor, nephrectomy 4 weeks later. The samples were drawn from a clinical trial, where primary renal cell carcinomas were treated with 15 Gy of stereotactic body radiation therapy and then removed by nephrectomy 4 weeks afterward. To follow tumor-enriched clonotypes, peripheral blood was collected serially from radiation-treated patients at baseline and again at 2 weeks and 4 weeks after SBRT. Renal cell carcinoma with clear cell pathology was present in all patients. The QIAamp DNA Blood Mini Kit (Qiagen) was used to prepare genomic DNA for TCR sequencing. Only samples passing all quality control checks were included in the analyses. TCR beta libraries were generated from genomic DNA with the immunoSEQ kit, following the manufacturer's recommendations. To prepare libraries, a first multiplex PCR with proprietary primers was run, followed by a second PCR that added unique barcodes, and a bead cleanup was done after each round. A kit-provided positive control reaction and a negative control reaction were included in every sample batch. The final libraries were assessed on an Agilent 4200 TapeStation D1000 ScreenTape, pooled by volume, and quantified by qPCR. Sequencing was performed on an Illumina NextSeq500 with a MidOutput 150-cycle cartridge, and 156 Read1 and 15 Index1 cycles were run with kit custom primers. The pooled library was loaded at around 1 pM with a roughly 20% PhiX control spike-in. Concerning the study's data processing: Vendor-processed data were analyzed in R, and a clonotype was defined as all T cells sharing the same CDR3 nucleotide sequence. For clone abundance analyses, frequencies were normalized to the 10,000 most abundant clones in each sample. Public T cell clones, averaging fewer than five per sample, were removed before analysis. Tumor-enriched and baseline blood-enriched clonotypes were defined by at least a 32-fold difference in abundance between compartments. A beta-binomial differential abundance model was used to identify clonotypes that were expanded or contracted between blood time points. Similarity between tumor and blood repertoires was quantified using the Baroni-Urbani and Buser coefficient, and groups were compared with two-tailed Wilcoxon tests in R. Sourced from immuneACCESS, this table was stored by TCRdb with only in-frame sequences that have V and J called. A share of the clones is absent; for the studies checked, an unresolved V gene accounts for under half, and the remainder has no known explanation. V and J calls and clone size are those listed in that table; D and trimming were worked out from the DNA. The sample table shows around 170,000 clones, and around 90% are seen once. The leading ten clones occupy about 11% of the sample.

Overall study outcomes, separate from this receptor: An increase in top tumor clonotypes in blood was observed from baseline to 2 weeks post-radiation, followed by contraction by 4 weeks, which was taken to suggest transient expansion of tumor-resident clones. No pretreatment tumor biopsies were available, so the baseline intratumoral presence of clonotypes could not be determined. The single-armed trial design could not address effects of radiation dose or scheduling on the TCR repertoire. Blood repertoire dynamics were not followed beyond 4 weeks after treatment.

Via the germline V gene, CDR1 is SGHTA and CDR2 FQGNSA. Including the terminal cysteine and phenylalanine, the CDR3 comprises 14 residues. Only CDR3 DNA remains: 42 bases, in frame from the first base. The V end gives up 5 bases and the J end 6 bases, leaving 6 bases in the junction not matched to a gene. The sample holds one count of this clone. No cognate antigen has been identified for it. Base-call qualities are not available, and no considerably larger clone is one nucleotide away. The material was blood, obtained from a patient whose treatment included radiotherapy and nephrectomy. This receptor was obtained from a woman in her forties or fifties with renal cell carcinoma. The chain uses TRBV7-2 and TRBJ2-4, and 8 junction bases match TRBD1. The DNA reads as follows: TGTGCCAGCAGCGCCGGACAGGGAAGAAACATTCAGTACTTC. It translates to CASSAGQGRNIQYF.